This T cell receptor beta chain is from a study of shared clonotypes between healthy human individuals. About the study: CD8 memory received one plate per donor, CD8 naive two, CD4 memory three and CD4 naive three. Study outcomes and limitations: Naive subsets typically showed greater estimated richness than memory subsets.

CDR1 and CDR2 (germline): SQVTM, ANQGSEA. V was clipped by 2 bases and J by 3 bases; unmatched bases: 7. CDR3 length: 15 residues. Profiling relied on immunoSEQ multiplex PCR, and the TCRdb table lists in-frame clones only, not all of them. The data contain 1,100,000 or so clones, around three quarters of them singletons. Concerning this clone: Its antigen is unidentified.

Healthy HIV-negative adults with no recent acute infections or vaccinations were recruited as donors. The chain uses TRBV29-1 and TRBJ2-7, with 10 bases fitting TRBD1. What was sequenced was memory CD4+ T cells from PBMCs. Specified subset: CD45RA-negative fraction. The TCR was taken from a young man in good health. Some clones in this sample may be carry-over from other donors' samples. Written as DNA, the CDR3 is TGCAGCGTTGAAATATCGGGACAGGGGTACTACGAGCAGTACTTC. Translating it yields CSVEISGQGYYEQYF.